This TCR beta chain was recorded in a study of beta chain features in type 1 diabetes. Study-level background: Healthy donors, compared against patients, showed similar age, gender and cell yields. Study results and limitations: Whether HLA type influences TCRB rearrangement remained unresolved here. VDJ junctions sequenced from type 1 diabetes patients showed fewer insertions and more deletions. Shorter TCRB CDR3s, moderately but significantly so, marked every one of the four CD4+ subsets in Type 1 diabetes patients. Naive, central memory and Treg TCRB repertoires seemed to resemble each other more closely in patients than they did in healthy donors.

Expressed TCRB transcripts got sequenced, as all isolated RNA was reverse transcribed. Libraries were prepared by immunoSEQ multiplex PCR; TCRdb keeps only in-frame clonotypes and omits some of them. The top ten hold 0.07% to 0.095% of the sample, which has some 240,000 clones, 16% seen once. As regards this clone: The antigen remains undetermined.

This CDR3 is built from 11 residues. The germline V and J ends were trimmed by 5 bases and 9 bases, with 8 bases remaining between them. From germline, CDR1 is SGHNT and CDR2 YENEEA. This clonotype was sampled from a man younger than 45 with type 1 diabetes. Sequencing was done on a sample of naive CD4+ T cells from blood. This chain connects TRBV11-3 to TRBJ2-1, with TRBD2 as a possible D gene (6 bases). CDR3 protein: CASSLGSEQFF. The DNA for the CDR3 is TGTGCCAGCAGCCTCGGGAGTGAGCAGTTCTTC.